The source of this TCR beta chain is a study of T cells in Graves' hyperthyroidism and ophthalmopathy. Looking at the study overall: Specimen type is peripheral blood, collected at initial diagnosis prior to any treatment.

TCR beta CDR3 regions were amplified from RNA. First-round RT-PCR targeting the TCR CDR3 was performed with the HTBI primer set. TCRdb reprocessed the multiplex PCR reads with MiXCR, giving one entry per CDR3 protein. The repertoire holds 550,000 to 600,000 distinct CDR3 sequences, with around 15% as singletons. V gave up 2 bases and J gave up 0 bases, with 8 bases separating them. Germline-derived CDR1 and CDR2 are MNHEY and SMNVEV (reference sequence). The CDR3 sequence is 15 residues long. In its sample, this clonotype was seen many times. This TCR was recovered from a woman under 30 with Graves' hyperthyroidism. The chain couples TRBV27 to TRBJ2-1; D gene uncertain. Specimen: blood. The CDR3 loop is CASSLAASSYNEQFF. CDR3 DNA sequence: TGTGCCAGCAGTTTAGCGGCTAGCTCCTACAATGAGCAGTTCTTC.